This T cell receptor (beta chain) is from a study of OX40 agonist ivuxolimab in advanced cancers. Study summary: Aged about 20 to 80 with a mean of about 63 years, they were under 85% male.

As for this clone: Its matching antigen is unknown.

The assay was immunoSEQ multiplex PCR, and TCRdb's table has in-frame clones only and misses some. In the table there are roughly 74,000 clones, less than 90% of which are singletons. J lost 6 bases, V lost 3 bases, and 6 bases had no gene match. Germline V gene sequence: CDR1 MNHEY, CDR2 SMNVEV (reference sequence). This CDR3 is built from 17 residues. Study observations and caveats: Patients who responded partially at 0.1-3.0 mg/kg showed clonal expansion ranking among the lowest.

The chain recombines TRBV27 with TRBJ2-4; 15 bases match TRBD2. The sequence came from an adult with an advanced solid tumor such as melanoma, head and neck, liver or kidney cancer. The sample consisted of CD4+ or CD8+ T cells sorted from blood, taken in a trial of the OX40 agonist ivuxolimab. This chain's CDR3 is CASSFGGLAGGGNIQYF. In nucleotides, the CDR3 is TGTGCCAGCAGTTTTGGAGGACTAGCGGGAGGGGGAAACATTCAGTACTTC.